Listed below are T cell receptor beta chains from one sample, sequenced in a study of blood T cells in healthy people across ages. MiXCR, run by TCRdb on the 5' RACE reads, gives a single entry per CDR3 protein. The profile shows around 940,000 distinct CDR3 sequences, 51% of them singletons. Sequencing was done on a sample of blood. These receptors originate from a woman in her fifties or sixties in good health. Both conserved end residues are part of each CDR3. Fields, in order: J gene, V gene, clone size, D gene, CDR3 protein, CDR3 DNA. The D gene is left open where the match is weak. A row's size may be missing; if present it is once, few, many or a size class.

>TRBJ2-3|TRBV7-9|few|.
CASSPPPGRRTDTQYF
TGTGCCAGCAGCCCACCCCCAGGGCGCCGCACAGATACGCAGTATTTT
>TRBJ2-3|TRBV11-2|.|.
CASGGYPGDTQYF
TGTGCCAGCGGCGGCTACCCGGGGGATACGCAGTATTTT
>TRBJ2-7|TRBV20-1|.|TRBD1
CSAEDRHEQYF
TGCAGTGCAGAGGACAGGCACGAGCAGTACTTC
>TRBJ1-2|TRBV20-1|.|TRBD1
CSARDPTGNYGYTF
TGCAGTGCTAGAGATCCGACAGGGAACTATGGCTACACCTTC
>TRBJ2-3|TRBV11-2|few|TRBD1
CASGQGVRTDTQYF
TGTGCCAGTGGACAGGGGGTACGCACAGATACGCAGTATTTT
>TRBJ2-7|TRBV15|few|TRBD1
CATSLIKTGRDYEQYF
TGTGCCACCAGCTTAATTAAGACAGGGCGAGACTACGAGCAGTACTTC
>TRBJ1-5|TRBV6-6|once|.
CASSYSSARGNQPQHF
TGTGCCAGCAGTTACTCGAGTGCCAGGGGCAATCAGCCCCAGCATTTT
>TRBJ2-7|TRBV4-3|.|TRBD2
CASSQEYLNRLAGEKSYEQYF
TGCGCCAGCAGCCAAGAATATTTGAATCGACTAGCGGGAGAGAAGTCCTACGAGCAGTACTTC
>TRBJ1-2|TRBV10-3|few|.
CAINPDISYGYTF
TGTGCCATCAATCCTGACATTAGCTATGGCTACACCTTC
>TRBJ2-1|TRBV12-3/TRBV12-4|.|TRBD2
CASRDYPNNEQFF
TGTGCCAGCCGGGACTACCCGAACAATGAGCAGTTCTTC
>TRBJ1-1|TRBV6-6|.|TRBD1
CASTPQGKTEAFF
TGTGCCAGCACACCACAGGGGAAAACTGAAGCTTTCTTT